Below, one TCR beta chain is given with its context. Its specificity is not known. The source of the sample is a study of shared clonotypes between healthy human individuals. General observations from the study: The donor pool, a small one, limited the genetic and exposure-history diversity represented.

The CDR3 spans 15 residues. Germline loops: CDR1 SGHTS, CDR2 YDEGEE. V was clipped by 0 bases and J by 6 bases; unmatched bases: 8. Repertoires were generated with immunoSEQ multiplex PCR, while TCRdb's copy carries only in-frame clones and drops some. Of about 610,000 clones listed, approximately 96% are singletons. Selected positively for CCR7 and CD45RO-negative, naive CD8 cells excluded terminally differentiated effector memory CD45RA+ cells. Donors, without exception, were Caucasian adults residing in Nashville, Tennessee. The sample comprised naive CD8+ T cells sorted from blood. The clonotype originates from a woman in her thirties in good health. V is TRBV5-8 and J is TRBJ1-1, with 7 bases matching TRBD1. The CDR3 region is CASSLVLTGPSEAFF. The CDR3 nucleotides are TGTGCCAGCAGCTTGGTTCTGACAGGGCCTTCTGAAGCTTTCTTT.